This entry describes one T cell receptor (beta chain). Its antigen specificity is not known. Within one base of it there is no much larger clone, and no base qualities were kept. The data are from a study of OX40 agonist ivuxolimab in advanced cancers. With regard to the full study: The costimulatory receptor OX40 (CD134) was targeted by ivuxolimab, a fully human IgG2 agonistic monoclonal antibody. Patients were allowed to have had prior anti-PD-1, anti-PD-L1 or anti-CTLA-4 therapy, and about 40% of the dose-escalation patients had been treated with checkpoint inhibitors. Among the 52 dose-escalation patients, about 19 had hepatocellular carcinoma, around 15 melanoma, 9 renal cell carcinoma and 9 head and neck cancer. Peripheral TCRbeta sequencing aimed to test whether ivuxolimab altered TCR sequence diversity and caused clonal T-cell expansion. The dose-escalation cohort was 80% to 90% male with a mean age of approximately 59 years, ranging from roughly 20 to 80. Partial responses occurred in three dose-escalation patients, of whom one had hepatocellular carcinoma and two had cutaneous melanoma. The paper describes the monotherapy dose-escalation part (N of about 52 patients) of the phase I trial of ivuxolimab. Intravenous ivuxolimab was administered to patients every 2 weeks at six dose levels: 0.01, 0.1, 0.3, 1.5, 3 and 10 mg/kg. The paper as a whole reports these results and caveats: Low levels of normalized T-cell clonal expansion were also seen in some patients who did not respond. After ivuxolimab, CD8+ T cells had more expanded clones than CD4+ T cells on average. At doses from 0.1 to 3.0 mg/kg, clonal expansion was seen in both CD4+ and CD8+ blood T cells between baseline and week 6. The antigen specificity of the clonally expanded peripheral T cells was not determined. In partial responders in the 0.1-3.0 mg/kg groups, normalized peripheral clonal expansion was found to be among the lowest, especially among CD8+ T cells.

To sequence the TCRbeta CDR3 region, genomic DNA was isolated from the sorted cells. The immunoSEQ Assay was used to sequence the TCRbeta CDR3 regions. The immuneACCESS repertoire file appears here via TCRdb, limited to in-frame rearrangements. These files lack a portion of the clones; in checked studies, under half of the deficit traces to unresolved V genes, and the cause of the others is not known. The sample table shows some 120,000 clones, and 85% to 95% are seen once. The leading ten clones occupy under 0.9% of the sample. The trial excluded patients who had a history of autoimmune disease or were on systemic immunosuppression. In every dose cohort, peripheral blood was drawn for TCR sequencing at baseline, cycle 4 day 1, and cycle 7 day 1. Samples were obtained from an open-label, multicenter, first-in-human phase I dose-escalation trial of ivuxolimab. Adults with locally advanced or metastatic head and neck squamous cell, hepatocellular, melanoma or renal cell carcinoma were enrolled in the trial. CD4+ and CD8+ T cells were sorted separately from peripheral blood before TCR sequencing.

Trimmed from V: 3 bases; trimmed from J: 4 bases; junction bases lacking a gene match: 7. From a lookup of the germline V gene, CDR1 and CDR2 are SGDLS and YYNGEE. The CDR3 has 14 amino acids, counting the end cysteine and phenylalanine. The kept DNA is CDR3 alone, 42 bases in frame from the first base. Sequencing was performed on CD4+ or CD8+ T cells sorted from blood, taken in a trial of the OX40 agonist ivuxolimab. The rearranged segments are TRBV9 and TRBJ2-7; TRBD1 lines up with 7 middle nucleotides. The sequence derives from an adult with an advanced solid tumor such as melanoma, head and neck, liver or kidney cancer. The CDR3 protein: CASSDRGSEYEQYF. The DNA sequence is as follows: TGTGCCAGCAGCGACAGGGGATCGGAGTACGAGCAGTACTTC.